The clone carrying this TCR beta chain occurred once. The data were obtained in a study of blood T cell repertoires in COVID-19. Across the study: From T cells, B-cell-depleted T cells, or PBMCs came the material, which was cDNA or gDNA.

Per the original data handling: The authors estimated nucleated cell counts from reference gene primer amplification. Repertoires were generated with immunoSEQ multiplex PCR, while TCRdb's copy carries only in-frame clones and drops some. D and trimming come from the DNA, and the V and J calls and clone size come from that table. The sample yields about 4,900 clones, around 90% seen once. The CDR3 is 16 amino acids. The V and J ends lost 3 bases and 5 bases, in that order; junction bases with no gene match: 6. Looked up from germline, CDR1 is SEHNR and CDR2 is FQNEAQ (reference sequence). The sequenced sample consisted of peripheral blood. The chain joins TRBV7-9 to TRBJ2-3; 12 nucleotides agree with TRBD2. This TCR came from a human donor in a cohort sampled during active COVID-19. The CDR3 protein is CASSFPSGRARDTQYF. In nucleotides, the CDR3 is TGTGCCAGCAGCTTCCCTAGCGGGAGGGCCAGAGATACGCAGTATTTT. Filled out from reference TRBV7-9 and TRBJ2-3, the complete variable domain reads DTGVSQNPRHKITKRGQNVTFRCDPISEHNRLYWYRQTLGQGPEFLTYFQNEAQLEKSRLLSDRFSAERPKGSFSTLEIQRTEQGDSAMYLCASSFPSGRARDTQYFGPGTRLTVL.